This TCR beta chain derives from a study of blood T cell repertoires in COVID-19 (dated by TCRdb to about 2020). In terms of the full investigation: The collaborator samples originated in the United States, Italy and Spain and spanned the acute and convalescent phases of COVID-19. The material from the prospective study consisted of cDNA or gDNA derived from T cells, B-cell-depleted T cells, or PBMCs. Deeply sampled blood TCRbeta repertoires from subjects exposed to, actively infected with, or recovered from COVID-19 were included in the dataset. The repertoires were made available in a free public database intended to serve as a resource for research on the immune response to SARS-CoV-2. The samples were drawn from the first 160 participants of the ongoing ImmuneRACE study and from 1,200 or so subjects provided by 6 global collaborators. A de-identified subject ID, COVID-19 status, age in years and sex were almost always included in the sample metadata. Where available, HLA class I and class II types were obtained from metadata supplied by the sample provider rather than from assay-based typing.

The immunoSEQ Assay, a bias-controlled multiplex PCR, was used to amplify TCRbeta CDR3 regions from genomic DNA. The paper's data handling went like this. Within the assay, amplification of reference gene primers was used to estimate how many nucleated cells each sample contained. To quantify the absolute abundance of each unique TCRbeta CDR3 rearrangement, sequence reads were collapsed and filtered. Productive Simpson clonality was computed per sample as the square root of Simpson's diversity index over productive rearrangements. TCRdb stores this immuneACCESS table with in-frame sequences only. Part of the clones is absent; in the studies checked, under half of the shortfall reflects unresolved V genes, and no reason is known for the rest. The DNA was the basis for D and trimming; V, J and clone size are from that table. The sample yields about 220,000 clones; 70% to 85% were counted once. The ten largest make up under 3.5% of the sample.

Comments on this clone: Its cognate antigen has yet to be identified. Base qualities are not at hand, and no much larger clone is one base apart.

Enrolling through a virtual design, the prospective study's participants ranged in age from roughly 18 to 100 years and lived across about two dozen United States geographic areas. Cohort assignment in the prospective study relied on participant-reported clinical history from a screening survey and a study questionnaire. ImmuneRACE Cohort 3 recovered participants were defined by two consecutive negative NP/OP PCR tests, healthcare professional clearance, or symptom resolution. Mobile phlebotomists in the prospective study collected whole blood, serum and a nasopharyngeal or oropharyngeal swab from every participant. Prospective study participants could optionally give additional blood draws and questionnaires over an approximately two-month period. Before DNA extraction, prospective study blood samples were shipped either frozen or at room temperature. Study-wide conclusions, independent of this receptor: The quantity of clinical and demographic metadata differed by source and by participant and was supplied without curation.

Trimming costs V 1 base and J 3 bases, and their ends lie 11 bases apart. Reading from cysteine to phenylalanine, the CDR3 counts 15 amino acids. Solely the CDR3 DNA is kept, with 45 bases framed from the first base. Per the germline V gene, SGHRS is the CDR1 and YFSETQ is the CDR2. Material: PBMCs or T cells enriched from blood (not recorded which). The origin of this receptor is a woman aged 55-70 years who had recovered from COVID-19. The rearranged chain carries TRBV5-1 and TRBJ2-1; TRBD2 could be the D gene, as 5 bases match. The CDR3 has the sequence CASSLSGNLYNEQFF. The DNA reads TGCGCCAGCAGCTTGTCCGGGAATCTCTACAATGAGCAGTTCTTC.